This T cell receptor beta chain is from a study of T cells in Graves' hyperthyroidism and ophthalmopathy. This clonotype was seen ten or more times. Antigen: not known. Using RNA transcripts as the source, TCR beta CDR3 regions were amplified. HTBI primers drove first-round RT-PCR of the TCR CDR3. MiXCR, applied by TCRdb to the multiplex PCR reads, yields one record per CDR3 protein. The sample consists of a few hundred thousand distinct CDR3 sequences, around 18% of them appearing once. Study-level findings and limits: Blood also held most thyroid clonotypes expanded beyond 0.001.

Sequenced sample: blood. This sequence originates from a woman aged 40 to 50 with Graves' ophthalmopathy.

The CDR3: CASSLSSGVTEAFF. The CDR3 nucleotides are TGTGCCAGCAGCTTATCATCCGGGGTGACTGAAGCTTTCTTT. The V gene is TRBV11-2, the J gene TRBJ1-1; D unclear. CDR1 is SGHAT, CDR2 FQNNGV, per germline. The CDR3 runs 14 residues. Trimming left V 2 bases short and J 5 bases short, with 12 bases between. Full variable domain (remainder filled in from reference TRBV11-2 and TRBJ1-1): EAGVAQSPRYKIIEKRQSVAFWCNPISGHATLYWYQQILGQGPKLLIQFQNNGVVDDSQLPKDRFSAERLKGVDSTLKIQPAKLEDSAVYLCASSLSSGVTEAFFGQGTRLTVV.